This T cell receptor beta chain stems from a study of beta chain features in type 1 diabetes. General observations from the study: The study found that naive, central memory and Treg TCRB repertoires appeared more similar in patients than in healthy donors. Resolution of whether HLA type affects TCRB rearrangement was not achieved here.

About this clone itself: As yet, its antigen is unknown.

CDR3 length: 15 residues. Trimming shortened V by 1 base and J by 4 bases, and 11 bases separated the two germline ends. Germline-derived CDR1 and CDR2 are SGHDN and FVKESK. The whole isolated RNA underwent reverse transcription, so sequencing captured expressed TCRB transcripts. Clones were sequenced by immunoSEQ multiplex PCR, and TCRdb holds only the in-frame ones, with some missing. The sample lists roughly 610,000 clones, around 16% occurring once. The chain employs TRBV14 and TRBJ1-3, with D uncertain. The source is a man in his late teens or twenties in good health. The specimen sequenced was naive CD4+ T cells from blood. The CDR3 spells CASSQALGLGNTIYF. The CDR3 DNA follows: TGTGCCAGCAGCCAAGCATTGGGATTAGGAAACACCATATATTTT. The full variable domain, rest sourced from reference TRBV14 and TRBJ1-3, is EAGVTQFPSHSVIEKGQTVTLRCDPISGHDNLYWYRRVMGKEIKFLLHFVKESKQDESGMPNNRFLAERTGGTYSTLKVQPAELEDSGVYFCASSQALGLGNTIYFGEGSWLTVV.